What follows are 28 T cell receptor beta chains derived from one specimen sequenced in a study of shared clonotypes between healthy human individuals. Repertoires were generated with immunoSEQ multiplex PCR, while TCRdb's copy carries only in-frame clones and drops some. The sample includes some 2.3 million clones, just over 90% seen only once; the top ten take 0.39%. Specimen: naive CD4+ T cells from PBMCs. The subset here: CD45RA+ positively selected. The source is a man between 18 and 35 years old in good health. Some clones in this sample may be carry-over from other donors' samples.

The chain links TRBV2 to TRBJ1-2; tentative D call: TRBD1 (6 bases). Germline V CDR1 and CDR2: SNHLY, FYNNEI. V lost 8 bases, J lost 0 bases, and 13 bases lay in between. The CDR3 has 14 amino acids. Here the CDR3 DNA reads TGTGCCAGCGTCCGACAGGAGTCTAACTATGGCTACACCTTC. Amino acid sequence: CASVRQESNYGYTF.

This clone is a singleton in its sample. The CDR3 region has the DNA TGTGCCAGCAGCTTCATTCTTCAGGGGGAGACCCAGTACTTC. It yields the protein CASSFILQGETQYF. This rearrangement joins TRBV7-2 to TRBJ2-5; a weak D match, TRBD1 (6 bases). Trimming cost V 3 bases and J 5 bases, with 13 bases left between them. CDR1 SGHTA and CDR2 FQGNSA come from the germline V gene. The CDR3 is made up of 14 amino acids.

Points on this clone: Different DNA sequences within this sample yield the same CDR3. The chain carries TRBV7-2 and TRBJ1-2; no definite D call. Germline CDR1 is SGHTA and CDR2 is FQGNSA. The CDR3 sequence is 12 residues long. V shed 1 base and J shed 6 bases, with 6 bases lying between them. The CDR3 nucleotides read TGTGCCAGCAGCTTAGTGCGGGATGGCTACACCTTC. Protein product: CASSLVRDGYTF.

CDR3 in amino acids: CASRVPGGRNTGELFF. The CDR3 region has the DNA TGTGCCAGCAGGGTTCCGGGAGGCCGAAACACCGGGGAGCTGTTTTTT. The rearrangement joins TRBV28 to TRBJ2-2; 7 bases are shared with TRBD2. Trimming cost V 6 bases and J 2 bases; bases outside gene matches: 9. In germline, CDR1 is MDHEN, CDR2 SYDVKM. The CDR3 has 16 amino acids.

The chain uses TRBV10-3 and TRBJ1-5; no definite D call. The CDR3 loop spans 13 amino acids. Germline CDR1 reads ENHRY; CDR2 reads SYGVKD. V lost 8 bases to trimming and J lost 4 bases, with 12 bases between them. CDR3 coding DNA: TGTGCCATCGGGTCAAGGGAAAATCAGCCCCAGCATTTT. It encodes CAIGSRENQPQHF.

V usage is TRBV10-2 and J usage is TRBJ1-1; D gene uncertain. The V gene's germline CDR1 is WSHSY and CDR2 SAAADI. The CDR3 is 13 amino acids. Between the trimmed V and J ends, which lost 7 bases and 3 bases, there was a span of 12 bases. CDR3 in amino acids: CASNRPGDTEAFF. CDR3 nucleotide sequence: TGCGCCAGCAATAGACCCGGGGACACTGAAGCTTTCTTT.

V usage is TRBV11-2 and J usage is TRBJ2-5; the D call may be TRBD1 or TRBD2 (5 bases each). Per the germline V gene, CDR1 is SGHAT and CDR2 is FQNNGV. The CDR3 has 13 amino acids. Trimming removed 1 base from V and 5 bases from J, with 8 bases in between. CDR3 region: CASSLVGAETQYF. In nucleotides, the CDR3 is TGTGCCAGCAGCTTAGTCGGGGCGGAGACCCAGTACTTC.

This clone was found a few times. The chain combines TRBV6-4 with TRBJ1-1; D gene uncertain. Germline V gene sequence: CDR1 MRHNA, CDR2 SNTAGT. The CDR3 loop spans 13 amino acids. V lost 4 bases to trimming and J lost 4 bases, with 10 bases between them. The DNA for the CDR3 is TGTGCCAGCAGTGCCACGCAGAGCACTGAAGCTTTCTTT. The encoded protein is CASSATQSTEAFF.

CDR3 in DNA: TGTGCCAGCAGGCTCCCAGGGGCGCCCTACGAGCAGTACTTC. Its protein is CASRLPGAPYEQYF. V and J are TRBV28 and TRBJ2-7, with a possible D match to TRBD1 (6 bases). The germline CDR1 and CDR2 sequences are MDHEN and SYDVKM. The V gene lost 6 bases and the J gene lost 2 bases, with 14 bases spanning the gap. CDR3 size: 14 residues.

This chain links TRBV28 with TRBJ2-7; 10 bases line up with TRBD2. In germline, CDR1 is MDHEN, CDR2 SYDVKM. There are 16 residues in the CDR3. The junction had 15 bases not matched to a gene; V was cut back by 6 bases and J by 7 bases. CDR3 DNA: TGTGCCAGCAGCCGATCTAGCGGGAGAAGATCTGGGGAGCAGTACTTC. Residues: CASSRSSGRRSGEQYF.

The chain couples TRBV10-3 to TRBJ2-7; possible D gene TRBD1, 6 bases. CDR1 and CDR2 (germline): ENHRY, SYGVKD. CDR3 length: 17 amino acids. V lost 0 bases to trimming and J lost 2 bases, with 17 bases between them. The CDR3 DNA reads TGTGCCATCAGTGAGTCACCTGCAGGGGAAATTGCCTACGAGCAGTACTTC. Translating it yields CAISESPAGEIAYEQYF.

The J gene is TRBJ2-7, the V gene TRBV5-6, with TRBD2 identical over 7 bases. The V gene's germline CDR1 is SGHDT and CDR2 YYEEEE. The CDR3 has 14 amino acids. The trim removed 2 bases at V and 1 base at J, leaving 3 bases unmatched. CDR3 in amino acids: CASSFLGGSYEQYF. The DNA of the CDR3 is TGTGCCAGCAGCTTCTTGGGGGGGTCCTACGAGCAGTACTTC.

A note on this clone: The sample has other DNA sequences that encode this CDR3 too. J is TRBJ1-1 and V is TRBV28; maybe TRBD1 (5 bases). This CDR3 region has 14 residues. V lost 5 bases and J 1 base, leaving 11 bases between the germline ends. In germline, CDR1 is MDHEN, CDR2 SYDVKM. CDR3 loop: CASSLRGENTEAFF. As DNA, the CDR3 is TGTGCCAGCAGTCTCCGGGGCGAGAACACTGAAGCTTTCTTT.

The chain joins TRBV6-5 to TRBJ2-7; a possible D gene is TRBD2 (5 bases). Per the germline V gene, CDR1 is MNHEY and CDR2 is SVGAGI. V dropped 5 bases and J dropped 2 bases, with 13 bases sitting between them. The CDR3 has 14 residues. CDR3: CASSRGAEAYEQYF. The DNA of the CDR3 is TGTGCCAGCAGTCGGGGAGCGGAAGCCTACGAGCAGTACTTC.

The chain employs TRBV4-3 and TRBJ1-6, with unresolved D. The CDR3 totals 16 residues. Trimming shortened V by 5 bases and J by 8 bases, and 19 bases separated the two germline ends. The germline V gene encodes CDR1 LGHNA and CDR2 YSLEER. The CDR3 protein is CASSTLGSTAYSPLHF. The DNA of the CDR3 is TGCGCCAGCAGCACCCTTGGCAGCACAGCCTATTCACCCCTCCACTTT.

The V call is TRBV6-1, the J call TRBJ2-3, with a tentative D call TRBD2 (5 bases). The CDR3 consists of 12 residues. In germline, CDR1 is MNHNS, CDR2 SASEGT. Trimming took off 9 bases at V and 0 bases at J, with 7 bases between the two ends. DNA for the CDR3: TGTGCCAGACTAGAGAGCACAGATACGCAGTATTTT. Protein sequence: CARLESTDTQYF.

The gene calls are TRBV27 and TRBJ1-2, with D unresolved. This CDR3 comprises 12 residues. V was trimmed by 5 bases and J by 7 bases, leaving 11 bases between them. Germline loops: CDR1 MNHEY, CDR2 SMNVEV (reference sequence). In DNA, the CDR3 is TGTGCCAGCAGTCCCACCTCGGGTGGCTACACCTTC. Translating gives CASSPTSGGYTF.

There are a few counts of this clone. Additional DNA sequences in this sample encode the identical CDR3. This chain uses TRBV7-6 with TRBJ1-1; D unclear. Germline V CDR1 and CDR2: SGHVS, FNYEAQ. The CDR3 consists of 13 residues. The V and J ends lost 1 base and 1 base respectively, with 4 bases between them. CDR3 in amino acids: CASSLDRNTEAFF. Here the CDR3 DNA reads TGTGCCAGCAGCTTAGACAGGAACACTGAAGCTTTCTTT.

On this clone itself: Other DNA variants within this sample encode the same CDR3. This chain uses TRBV5-1 with TRBJ2-2; the D is unclear. The CDR3 covers 11 residues. The V gene lost 0 bases and the J gene lost 8 bases, with 2 bases spanning the gap. CDR1 and CDR2 from the germline V gene are SGHRS and YFSETQ. The CDR3 DNA follows: TGCGCCAGCAGCTTGGAAGGGGAGCTGTTTTTT. Translation: CASSLEGELFF.

The chain joins TRBV6-5 to TRBJ1-5; a possible D gene is TRBD1 (6 bases). CDR3 size: 14 residues. The V end lost 6 bases, the J end lost 0 bases, and 9 bases lay between the germline ends. In germline, CDR1 is MNHEY, CDR2 SVGAGI. DNA of the CDR3: TGTGCCAGCAGAACAGGGTATAGCAATCAGCCCCAGCATTTT. Amino acid sequence: CASRTGYSNQPQHF.

In DNA, the CDR3 is TGTGCCAGCAGCGCGGAAGGTGCGGGCCCCCCCTACGAGCAGTACTTC. Its translation: CASSAEGAGPPYEQYF. The chain couples TRBV9 to TRBJ2-7; possible D gene TRBD2, 5 bases. CDR1 SGDLS and CDR2 YYNGEE come from the germline V gene. The length of the CDR3 is 16 residues. Trimming took 3 bases from V and 2 from J, leaving 18 bases between them.

The rearrangement joins TRBV23-1 to TRBJ1-3; 9 nucleotides match TRBD1. TRBV23-1 counts as an open reading frame of uncertain function. J lost 3 bases, V lost 2 bases, and 11 bases had no gene match. There are 18 residues in the CDR3. The chain's CDR3 is CASSQPTGTGQSGNTIYF. CDR3 DNA sequence: TGCGCCAGCAGTCAACCGACCGGGACAGGGCAAAGTGGAAACACCATATATTTT.

The chain recombines TRBV2 with TRBJ2-3; D gene ambiguous. Deletions cut 1 base from V and 6 bases from J, with 14 bases between. This CDR3 comprises 15 residues. The germline V gene encodes CDR1 SNHLY and CDR2 FYNNEI. The CDR3 region is CASSEVVPQLDTQYF. In DNA form, the CDR3 reads TGTGCCAGCAGTGAAGTTGTGCCCCAGTTGGATACGCAGTATTTT.

The chain employs TRBV27 and TRBJ2-7, with no clear D. This CDR3 comprises 15 residues. V lost 3 bases to trimming and J lost 0 bases, with 12 bases between them. Germline assignment: CDR1 MNHEY and CDR2 SMNVEV (reference sequence). The CDR3 reads CASSFAESRSYEQYF. CDR3 DNA: TGTGCCAGCAGTTTCGCAGAGTCTCGCTCCTACGAGCAGTACTTC.

Regarding this clone: The same CDR3 also results from other DNA sequences found in this sample. This chain joins TRBV9 and TRBJ2-1, with TRBD2 identical over 9 bases. With 3 bases clipped from V and 1 base from J, the junction kept 2 bases outside the gene matches. Germline V gene lookup returns CDR1 SGDLS and CDR2 YYNGEE. This CDR3 is built from 15 residues. This chain's CDR3 is CASSATSGSYNEQFF. The CDR3 DNA reads TGTGCCAGCAGCGCAACTAGCGGGTCCTACAATGAGCAGTTCTTC.

The sample holds a few counts of this clone. Distinct nucleotide sequences in the sample also encode this CDR3. This chain connects TRBV30 to TRBJ1-1; D is ambiguous. Looked up from germline, CDR1 is GTSNPN and CDR2 is SVGIG (reference sequence). Trimming left V 0 bases short and J 0 bases short, with 11 bases between. The CDR3 spans 15 residues. In DNA form, the CDR3 reads TGTGCCTGGAGTGTAAAGGGCCGAATGAACACTGAAGCTTTCTTT. Its translation: CAWSVKGRMNTEAFF.

The chain is built from TRBV7-9 and TRBJ2-6, with D unclear. This CDR3 has 13 amino acids. The V gene's germline CDR1 is SEHNR and CDR2 FQNEAQ (reference sequence). V was cut by 10 bases and J by 0 bases, with 7 bases left in between. The CDR3 DNA reads TGTGCCACCCCACACTCTGGGGCCAACGTCCTGACTTTC. Translation gives CATPHSGANVLTF.

The chain recombines TRBV28 with TRBJ2-1; D perhaps matches TRBD1 (5 bases). The V gene's germline CDR1 is MDHEN and CDR2 SYDVKM. This CDR3 has 14 amino acids. V was cut by 7 bases and J by 7 bases, with 17 bases left in between. CDR3 coding DNA: TGTGCCAGCAACACGGAGTTTAGGACAAATGAGCAGTTCTTC. Encoded protein: CASNTEFRTNEQFF.